The rows below give T cell receptor beta chains drawn from one sample of a study of OX40 agonist ivuxolimab in advanced cancers. Sequencing was performed with immunoSEQ multiplex PCR; in TCRdb, only in-frame clones are kept and a portion is missing. Found here are about 35,000 clones, 78% of them singletons; the top ten hold about 13%. Sequencing was performed on CD4+ or CD8+ T cells sorted from blood, taken in a trial of the OX40 agonist ivuxolimab. Receptor source: an adult with an advanced solid tumor such as melanoma, head and neck, liver or kidney cancer. The CDR3 runs from the conserved cysteine through the conserved F or W. A D gene is named only where the DNA matches it firmly. A row's size may be missing; if present it is once, few, many or a size class.

v_gene,d_gene,abundance,j_gene,CDR3nt,CDR3aa
TRBV5-6,.,.,TRBJ2-1,TGTGCCAGCAGTTGGACTGTTTACAATGAGCAGTTCTTC,CASSWTVYNEQFF
TRBV19,.,.,TRBJ1-6,TGTGCCAGTCTGGCCAGTAATAATTCACCCCTCCACTTT,CASLASNNSPLHF
TRBV2,TRBD1,.,TRBJ2-5,TGTGCCAGCAGTCGGGGACAGGGGATACGAGAGACCCAGTACTTC,CASSRGQGIRETQYF
TRBV27,.,.,TRBJ2-7,TGTGCCAGCAGTTTACGTCCAGATTCCTCCTACGAGCAGTACTTC,CASSLRPDSSYEQYF
TRBV19,.,.,TRBJ1-1,TGTGCCAGTAATGGGGCCCTGAACACTGAAGCTTTCTTT,CASNGALNTEAFF
TRBV5-1,.,few,TRBJ2-7,TGCGCCAGCAGCCCGGGGGACAGATCCTACGAGCAGTACTTC,CASSPGDRSYEQYF
TRBV18,.,.,TRBJ1-1,TGTGCCAGCTCACCAAGGACAGAAAACACTGAAGCTTTCTTT,CASSPRTENTEAFF
TRBV5-1,TRBD1,.,TRBJ2-7,TGCGCCAGCAGCTTGGGAAACAGGGGGCGCGGGTACGAGCAGTACTTC,CASSLGNRGRGYEQYF
TRBV10-2,.,.,TRBJ2-1,TGCGCCAGCAGTGACGGGGCGGGGAGTGCCTACAATGAGCAGTTCTTC,CASSDGAGSAYNEQFF
TRBV9,TRBD1,.,TRBJ1-2,TGTGCCAGCAGCGGGGAGGACAGGAACTATGGCTACACCTTC,CASSGEDRNYGYTF
TRBV10-3,TRBD1,.,TRBJ1-1,TGTGCCATCAGTGAACGCGGACAGGGTACTGAAGCTTTCTTT,CAISERGQGTEAFF
TRBV5-1,TRBD1,.,TRBJ2-7,TGCGCCAGCAGCCCACCCCGGACAGGGAACGAGCAGTACTTC,CASSPPRTGNEQYF
TRBV9,.,.,TRBJ2-1,TGTGCCAGCAGCGCGCGACTTGGGCAAAATGAGCAGTTCTTC,CASSARLGQNEQFF
TRBV9,.,.,TRBJ2-3,TGTGCCAGCAGCCGAAACGGGGGGCCGTCAGATACGCAGTATTTT,CASSRNGGPSDTQYF
TRBV9,.,.,TRBJ1-5,TGTGCCAGCAGCGTAGGGGACGGTCAGCCCCAGCATTTT,CASSVGDGQPQHF
TRBV30,TRBD2,.,TRBJ2-2,TGTGCCTGGAGTCTTGGACTAGCGGGTACGAAGACCGGGGAGCTGTTTTTT,CAWSLGLAGTKTGELFF
TRBV28,TRBD1,.,TRBJ1-2,TGTGCCAGCGGGAGGACAGGGGACGAATTGGACTATGGCTACACCTTC,CASGRTGDELDYGYTF
TRBV5-4,TRBD1,.,TRBJ2-7,TGTGCCAGCAGCTTGGGAGGGACAGGGGACCACGAGCAGTACTTC,CASSLGGTGDHEQYF
TRBV15,.,.,TRBJ2-2,TGTGCCACCAGCAGAGGGTTCGACACCGGGGAGCTGTTTTTT,CATSRGFDTGELFF
TRBV25-1,TRBD2,.,TRBJ2-1,TGTGCCAGCAGTTTAGGCGGGAGGGGAAATGAGCAGTTCTTC,CASSLGGRGNEQFF
TRBV19,TRBD1,.,TRBJ2-7,TGTGCCAGTAGGAGGACAGGGGGTGAGAGAGAGCAGCACTTC,CASRRTGGEREQHF
TRBV4-1,TRBD2,.,TRBJ2-1,TGCGCCAGCAGCCCTCACCTAGGGTGGGACTACGGTGAGCAGTTCTTC,CASSPHLGWDYGEQFF
TRBV6-5,TRBD2,.,TRBJ2-7,TGTGCCAGCAGCCGGAATAGCGGGGCCAACTACGAGCAGTACTTC,CASSRNSGANYEQYF
TRBV10-1,.,once,TRBJ1-1,TGCGCCAGCAGTGAGTCTTCGGGGAGCACTGAAGCTTTCTTT,CASSESSGSTEAFF
TRBV7-9,.,.,TRBJ1-1,TGTGCCAGCAGCACGGGAGGGAACACTGAAGCTTTCTTT,CASSTGGNTEAFF
TRBV18,.,.,TRBJ2-2,TGTGCCAGCTCCTTGACAGTTAACACCGGGGAGCTGTTTTTT,CASSLTVNTGELFF
TRBV15,.,.,TRBJ2-1,TGTGCCACCAGCGTCGGGAGAAACCCGTTCTTC,CATSVGRNPFF
TRBV5-4,.,.,TRBJ1-2,TGTGCCAGCAGCTTCCAGGGAGACTATGGCTACACCTTC,CASSFQGDYGYTF
TRBV7-6,.,.,TRBJ2-2,TGTGCCAGCAGCTTAGGTCTTGCGAACACCGGGGAGCTGTTTTTT,CASSLGLANTGELFF
TRBV19,.,.,TRBJ2-1,TGTGCCAGTAGCGGGACCGATACCTCCTACAATGAGCAGTTCTTC,CASSGTDTSYNEQFF
TRBV5-8,.,.,TRBJ2-7,TGTGCCAGCAGCTTGAGACAGGGAGGCGAGCAGTACTTC,CASSLRQGGEQYF
TRBV4-1,TRBD1,.,TRBJ2-7,TGCGCCAGCAGCCACCCCGGACAGGTCGGCGAGCAGTACTTC,CASSHPGQVGEQYF
TRBV2,TRBD1,.,TRBJ1-5,TGTGCCAGCACCATAAACAGGGGGAATCAGCCCCAGCATTTT,CASTINRGNQPQHF
TRBV9,.,.,TRBJ2-7,TGTGCCAGCAGCGATCGTTTGGGGAACGAGCAGTACTTC,CASSDRLGNEQYF
TRBV19,.,.,TRBJ1-5,TGTGCCAGTAGTATAGGTGGTATTGGCAATCAGCCCCAGCATTTT,CASSIGGIGNQPQHF
TRBV5-6,.,.,TRBJ1-1,TGTGCCAGCAGCCCCAAAGGAGGGATGGATGAAGCTTTCTTT,CASSPKGGMDEAFF
TRBV11-2,.,.,TRBJ2-7,TGTGCCAGCAGCCCCCAAGTATCCGAGCAGTACTTC,CASSPQVSEQYF
TRBV4-2,.,.,TRBJ2-3,TGTGCCAGCAGCCAAGATGTCCATCGCACAGATACGCAGTATTTT,CASSQDVHRTDTQYF
TRBV10-3,.,once,TRBJ2-5,TGTGCCATCAGTGAGCGGGGTCCAGAGACCCAGTACTTC,CAISERGPETQYF
TRBV19,TRBD1,.,TRBJ2-7,TGTGCCAGTAGTATAGAACAGGGGGCATCCTACGAGCAGTACTTC,CASSIEQGASYEQYF
TRBV10-3,.,once,TRBJ1-5,TGTGCCATCAGTGAGGGCCTTAATCAGCCCCAGCATTTT,CAISEGLNQPQHF